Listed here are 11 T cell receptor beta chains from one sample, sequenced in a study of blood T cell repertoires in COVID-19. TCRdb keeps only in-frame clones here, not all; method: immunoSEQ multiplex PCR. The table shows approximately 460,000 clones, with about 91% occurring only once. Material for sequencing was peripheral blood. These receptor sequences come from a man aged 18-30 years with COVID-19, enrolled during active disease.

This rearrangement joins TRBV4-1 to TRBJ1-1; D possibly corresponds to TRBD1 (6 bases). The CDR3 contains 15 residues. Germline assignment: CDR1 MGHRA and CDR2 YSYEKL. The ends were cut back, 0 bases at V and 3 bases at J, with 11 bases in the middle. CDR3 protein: CASSQDPQGHTEAFF. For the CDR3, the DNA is TGCGCCAGCAGCCAAGACCCACAGGGTCACACTGAAGCTTTCTTT.

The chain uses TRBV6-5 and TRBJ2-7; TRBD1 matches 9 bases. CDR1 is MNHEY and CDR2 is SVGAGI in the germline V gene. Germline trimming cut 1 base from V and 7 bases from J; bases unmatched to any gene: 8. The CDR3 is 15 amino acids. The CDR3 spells CASSYLPGQGVEQYF. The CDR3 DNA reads TGTGCCAGCAGTTACTTACCGGGACAGGGTGTAGAGCAGTACTTC.

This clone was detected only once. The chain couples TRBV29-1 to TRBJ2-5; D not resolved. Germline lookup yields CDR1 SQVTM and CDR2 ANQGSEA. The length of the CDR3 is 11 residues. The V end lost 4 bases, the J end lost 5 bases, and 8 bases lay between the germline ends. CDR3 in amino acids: CSVVLLETQYF. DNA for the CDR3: TGCAGCGTTGTTCTGTTGGAGACCCAGTACTTC.

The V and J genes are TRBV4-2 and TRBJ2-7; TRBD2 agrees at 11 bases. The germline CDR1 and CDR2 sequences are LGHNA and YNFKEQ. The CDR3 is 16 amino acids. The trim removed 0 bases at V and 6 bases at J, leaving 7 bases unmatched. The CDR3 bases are TGTGCCAGCAGCCAAGATAGCGGGAGGGTTGTTCGCGAGCAGTACTTC. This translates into CASSQDSGRVVREQYF.

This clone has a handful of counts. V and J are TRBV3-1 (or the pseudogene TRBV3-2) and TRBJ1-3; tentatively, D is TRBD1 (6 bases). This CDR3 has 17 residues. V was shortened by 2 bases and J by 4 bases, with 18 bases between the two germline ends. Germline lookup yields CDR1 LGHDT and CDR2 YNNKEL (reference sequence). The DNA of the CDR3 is TGTGCCAGCAGCCAAAACCTGGGGGCGACAGAAGGAAACACCATATATTTT. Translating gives CASSQNLGATEGNTIYF.

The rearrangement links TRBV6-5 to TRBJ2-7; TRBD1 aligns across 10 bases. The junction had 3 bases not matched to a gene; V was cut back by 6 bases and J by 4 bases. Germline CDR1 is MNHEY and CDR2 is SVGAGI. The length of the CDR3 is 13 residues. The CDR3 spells CASSRDRGYEQYF. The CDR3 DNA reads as TGTGCCAGCAGCCGGGACAGGGGTTACGAGCAGTACTTC.

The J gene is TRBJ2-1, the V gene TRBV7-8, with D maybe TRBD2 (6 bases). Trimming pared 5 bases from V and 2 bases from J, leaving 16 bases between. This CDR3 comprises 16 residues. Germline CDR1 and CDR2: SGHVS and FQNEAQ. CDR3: CASSHPLASTYNEQFF. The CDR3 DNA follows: TGTGCCAGCAGCCACCCCCTAGCGAGTACCTACAATGAGCAGTTCTTC.

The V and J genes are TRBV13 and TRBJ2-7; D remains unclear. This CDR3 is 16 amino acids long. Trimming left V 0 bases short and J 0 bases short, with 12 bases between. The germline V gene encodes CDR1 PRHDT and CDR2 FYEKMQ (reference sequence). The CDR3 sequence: CASSLGTTRSSYEQYF. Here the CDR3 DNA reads TGTGCCAGCAGCTTAGGAACTACCAGAAGCTCCTACGAGCAGTACTTC. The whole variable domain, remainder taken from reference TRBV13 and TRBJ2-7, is AAGVIQSPRHLIKEKRETATLKCYPIPRHDTVYWYQQGPGQDPQFLISFYEKMQSDKGSIPDRFSAQQFSDYHSELNMSSLELGDSALYFCASSLGTTRSSYEQYFGPGTRLTVT.

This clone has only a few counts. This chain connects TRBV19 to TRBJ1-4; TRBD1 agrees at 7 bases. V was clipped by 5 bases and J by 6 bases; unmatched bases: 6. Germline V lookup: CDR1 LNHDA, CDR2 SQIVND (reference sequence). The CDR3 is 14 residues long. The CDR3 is CASSSDRADEKLFF. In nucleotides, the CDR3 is TGTGCCAGTAGTTCCGACAGGGCGGATGAAAAACTGTTTTTT.

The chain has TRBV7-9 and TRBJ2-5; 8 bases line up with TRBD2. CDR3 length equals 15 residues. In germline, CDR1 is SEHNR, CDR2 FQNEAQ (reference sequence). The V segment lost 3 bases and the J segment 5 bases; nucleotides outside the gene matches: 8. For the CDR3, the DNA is TGTGCCAGCAGCTTCGGCAGCGGGAGCTGGGAGACCCAGTACTTC. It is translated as CASSFGSGSWETQYF.

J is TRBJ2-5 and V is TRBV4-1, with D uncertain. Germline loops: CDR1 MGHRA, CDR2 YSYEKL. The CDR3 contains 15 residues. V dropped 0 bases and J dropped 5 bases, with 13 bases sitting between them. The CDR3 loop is CASSQDEEVVETQYF. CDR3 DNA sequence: TGCGCCAGCAGCCAAGATGAAGAGGTAGTTGAGACCCAGTACTTC.